The rows below give T cell receptor beta chains drawn from one sample of a study of blood T cell repertoires in COVID-19. Libraries were prepared by immunoSEQ multiplex PCR; TCRdb keeps only in-frame clonotypes and omits some of them. Altogether about 210,000 clones are present, about nine tenths being singletons, with the ten largest covering about 5%. The sequencing input was peripheral blood. The receptors were sampled from a woman aged 40-49 years with acute or convalescent COVID-19. The CDR3 runs from the conserved cysteine through the conserved F or W. D genes are given only for firm matches. Where a row states a size, it is once, few, many or the class of an expanded clone; other rows omit it.

abundance,v_gene,len,d_gene,j_gene,CDR3nt,CDR3aa
NA,TRBV5-4,15,TRBD2,TRBJ2-3,TGTGCCAGCAGCCTGAGCGGGGCCAGCACAGATACGCAGTATTTT,CASSLSGASTDTQYF
NA,TRBV11-1,12,NA,TRBJ2-1,TGTGCCAGCGCTTCCCAGGCCGATGAGCAGTTCTTC,CASASQADEQFF
NA,TRBV15,18,NA,TRBJ2-4,TGTGCCACCAGCAGAGATTCCTATTCGGCAGGAGCCAAAAACATTCAGTACTTC,CATSRDSYSAGAKNIQYF
NA,TRBV6-1,14,TRBD1,TRBJ1-2,TGTGCCAGCAGTGAACTAGGACAGGTCTATGGCTACACCTTC,CASSELGQVYGYTF
once,TRBV12-5,14,NA,TRBJ1-2,TGTGCTAGTGGTTTGGGGACAAAAAACTATGGCTACACCTTC,CASGLGTKNYGYTF
NA,TRBV11-2,17,TRBD2,TRBJ2-1,TGTGCCAGCAGCTTAGAGCTAGCGGGGGGCCCTTACAATGAGCAGTTCTTC,CASSLELAGGPYNEQFF
NA,TRBV13,16,TRBD2,TRBJ2-3,TGTGCCAGCAGCCTATGGACTAGCGGTCGCACAGATACGCAGTATTTT,CASSLWTSGRTDTQYF
NA,TRBV13,15,TRBD1,TRBJ1-6,TGTGCCAGCAGCCAAAGGGACAGGGGCAATTCACCCCTCCACTTT,CASSQRDRGNSPLHF
NA,TRBV19,14,TRBD1,TRBJ2-3,TGTGCCAGTAGTATTGACAGGGGGCGAAATACGCAGTATTTT,CASSIDRGRNTQYF
NA,TRBV10-3,15,NA,TRBJ2-1,TGTGCCATCAGTGAGTCAACAGGGAAAGCCAATGAGCAGTTCTTC,CAISESTGKANEQFF
NA,TRBV24-1,16,NA,TRBJ2-1,TGTGCCACCAGTGATTTACACAGTAGCTCCTACAATGAGCAGTTCTTC,CATSDLHSSSYNEQFF
NA,TRBV25-1,16,TRBD1,TRBJ1-2,TGTGCCAGCAGTGAATATCGAGGGGGCTCTAACTATGGCTACACCTTC,CASSEYRGGSNYGYTF
few,TRBV5-4,13,NA,TRBJ1-4,TGTGCCAGCAGCTTGGACAGACGGGAGAAACTGTTTTTT,CASSLDRREKLFF
NA,TRBV7-9,14,TRBD1,TRBJ2-2,TGTGCCAGCAGCCATGGACAGGGCGCCGGGGAGCTGTTTTTT,CASSHGQGAGELFF
NA,TRBV11-2,16,NA,TRBJ1-3,TGTGCCAGCAGCTTAAACTTCGCGGCTGGCGGAAACACCATATATTTT,CASSLNFAAGGNTIYF
once,TRBV6-4,15,TRBD1,TRBJ1-2,TGTGCCAGCAGTGACGGGGCAGGGGGTCACTATGGCTACACCTTC,CASSDGAGGHYGYTF
NA,TRBV19,15,TRBD1,TRBJ1-5,TGTGCCAGTAGAGCCGGACAGGGGATAAATCAGCCCCAGCATTTT,CASRAGQGINQPQHF
NA,TRBV6-6,15,TRBD1,TRBJ1-6,TGTGCCAGCAGCCGGCGGGGACAGGAGAATTCACCCCTCCACTTT,CASSRRGQENSPLHF
NA,TRBV5-5,16,NA,TRBJ2-1,TGTGCCAGCAGCTCCGACCAGGGGCAGGTTTGGAATGAGCAGTTCTTC,CASSSDQGQVWNEQFF
NA,TRBV23-1,14,TRBD1,TRBJ1-1,TGCGCCAGCAGACGGGACAGGGGGAGCACTGAAGCTTTCTTT,CASRRDRGSTEAFF
NA,TRBV2,13,TRBD1,TRBJ1-2,TGTGCCAGCAGTTGGACAGGGGGAAATGGCTACACCTTC,CASSWTGGNGYTF
NA,TRBV7-2,15,TRBD2,TRBJ2-5,TGTGCCAGCAGCCCCGATAGCGGGGGCGGGGAGACCCAGTACTTC,CASSPDSGGGETQYF
NA,TRBV7-2,16,NA,TRBJ1-3,TGTGCCAGCAGCTTAGCGATGGTTAGTGAGGGAAACACCATATATTTT,CASSLAMVSEGNTIYF
NA,TRBV19,14,TRBD1,TRBJ1-1,TGTGCCAGTAGTCCCCGGACAGGTTGGGTTGAAGCTTTCTTT,CASSPRTGWVEAFF
NA,TRBV18,17,NA,TRBJ2-3,TGTGCCAGCTCACCACCGGGGCGGGGACAGAGCACAGATACGCAGTATTTT,CASSPPGRGQSTDTQYF
NA,TRBV15,16,TRBD1,TRBJ1-1,TGTGCCACCAGCAGAGCCCGACAGGGATGGGGAACTGAAGCTTTCTTT,CATSRARQGWGTEAFF
few,TRBV21-1,17,NA,TRBJ1-1,TGTGCCAGCAGCAAATGGCTCCTTGCAGGGGGGAACACTGAAGCTTTCTTT,CASSKWLLAGGNTEAFF
NA,TRBV24-1,13,NA,TRBJ1-2,TGTGCCACGTCGGGATTTTCTAACTATGGCTACACCTTC,CATSGFSNYGYTF